This is a list of T cell receptor beta chains from one sample in a study of T cells in Graves' hyperthyroidism and ophthalmopathy. TCRdb ran MiXCR on the multiplex PCR reads and lists one entry per CDR3 protein. The sample includes under 550,000 distinct CDR3 sequences, around 15% of them seen just once. The sequencing input was blood. Source of these receptors: a woman between 18 and 29 years old with Graves' hyperthyroidism. Both conserved end residues are part of each CDR3. A D gene is named only where the DNA matches it firmly. Clone size is given for some rows only: seen once, a few or many times, or a class if the clone is expanded.

j_call clone_size d_call v_call cdr3_nt cdr3_aa
TRBJ1-5 few - TRBV19 TGTGCCAGTAGTATAGATCGAGGGTTGGGACAGCCCCAGCATTTT CASSIDRGLGQPQHF
TRBJ2-1 few TRBD2 TRBV12-3/TRBV12-4 TGTGCCAGCAGTTTTTCCTTAAGCGGGAGTAATTATGAGCAGTTCTTC CASSFSLSGSNYEQFF
TRBJ1-1 many - TRBV2 TGTGCCAGCAGGGAAGGGACCGTCAACACTGAAGCTTTCTTT CASREGTVNTEAFF
TRBJ2-7 - - TRBV14 TGTGCCAGCAGTCGACTCATCCACTACGAGCAGTACTTC CASSRLIHYEQYF
TRBJ1-2 - - TRBV30 TGTGCCTGGGTACGTCGGCTGTATGGCTACACCTTC CAWVRRLYGYTF
TRBJ2-6 - - TRBV9 TGTGCCAGCAGCGAAACGGGAGCAGGGGCCTTCTCTGGGGCCAACGTCCTGACTTTC CASSETGAGAFSGANVLTF
TRBJ1-1 - - TRBV27 TGTGCCAGCAGTTTATTACGGGACCGCTTTAGTGACACTGAAGCTTTCTTT CASSLLRDRFSDTEAFF
TRBJ1-2 many TRBD1 TRBV28 TGTGCCAGCAGTTTACAGGGGGCCTGGGATGGCTACACCTTC CASSLQGAWDGYTF
TRBJ2-1 many - TRBV7-9 TGTGCCAGCAGCTCCATGACGGGTGAGCAGTTCTTC CASSSMTGEQFF
TRBJ2-7 many TRBD2 TRBV11-2 TGTGCCAGCAGCCCCGCATACCCTGGCGGTCTAGCGGGAGGCACCTACGAGCAGTACTTC CASSPAYPGGLAGGTYEQYF
TRBJ2-5 many - TRBV9 TGTGCCAGCAGCGTAACAGGGAGGATACAAGAGACCCAGTACTTC CASSVTGRIQETQYF
TRBJ2-7 many TRBD1 TRBV20-1 TGCAGTGCCCGGGACAGATACTACGAGCAGTACTTC CSARDRYYEQYF
TRBJ2-7 many TRBD1 TRBV12-3/TRBV12-4 TGTGCCAGCAGTTTCGGGGACAGAGCCTACGAGCAGTACTTC CASSFGDRAYEQYF
TRBJ1-6 many - TRBV3-1 TGTGCCAGCAGCCAATGGGGGGTTAATTCACCCCTCCACTTT CASSQWGVNSPLHF
TRBJ2-7 - TRBD1 TRBV11-3 TGTGCCAGCAGCGGACAGGGCCCCTACGAGCAGTACTTC CASSGQGPYEQYF
TRBJ1-5 few - TRBV28 TGTGCCAGCAGTAGTCAGCCCCAGCATTTT CASSSQPQHF
TRBJ2-1 - TRBD2 TRBV7-9 TGTGCCAGCAGCTTATCCCGCGGGAGGGGTAACAATGAGCAGTTCTTC CASSLSRGRGNNEQFF